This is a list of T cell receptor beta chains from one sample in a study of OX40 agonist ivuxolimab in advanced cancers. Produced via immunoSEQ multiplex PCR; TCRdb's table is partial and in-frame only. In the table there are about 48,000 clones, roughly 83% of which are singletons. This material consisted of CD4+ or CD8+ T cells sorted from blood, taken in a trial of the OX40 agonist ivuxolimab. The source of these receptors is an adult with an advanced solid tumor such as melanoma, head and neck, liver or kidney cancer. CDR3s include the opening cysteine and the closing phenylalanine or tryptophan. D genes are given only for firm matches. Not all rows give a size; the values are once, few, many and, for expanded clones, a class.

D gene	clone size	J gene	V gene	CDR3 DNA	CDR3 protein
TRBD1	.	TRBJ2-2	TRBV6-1	TGTGCCAGCAGTGGACAGGGGGGGGGCACCGGGGAGCTGTTTTTT	CASSGQGGGTGELFF
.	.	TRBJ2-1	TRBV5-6	TGTGCCAGCAGCCGTTTGGGGGGAGCAATCAATGAGCAGTTCTTC	CASSRLGGAINEQFF
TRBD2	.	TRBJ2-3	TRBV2	TGTGCCAGCAGTGAACTAGCGGAGGACACAGATACGCAGTATTTT	CASSELAEDTDTQYF
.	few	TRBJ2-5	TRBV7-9	TGTGCCAGCAGCTTAGTAACCCCGGGGAGCGAGACCCAGTACTTC	CASSLVTPGSETQYF
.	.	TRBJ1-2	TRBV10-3	TGTGCCATCAGTGGTCGAAATAACTATGGCTACACCTTC	CAISGRNNYGYTF
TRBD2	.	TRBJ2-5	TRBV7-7	TGTGCTAGCAGCTTAGGTCTAACTCGGGGGGGAGAGACCCAGTACTTC	CASSLGLTRGGETQYF
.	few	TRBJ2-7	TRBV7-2	TGTGCCAGCAGCCCCCTCCATGGGGACGAGCAGTACTTC	CASSPLHGDEQYF
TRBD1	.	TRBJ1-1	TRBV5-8	TGTGCCAGCAGCACAACTTACAGGGGTGGGACTGAAGCTTTCTTT	CASSTTYRGGTEAFF
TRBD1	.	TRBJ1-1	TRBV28	TGTGCCAGCCCCCCCCGGGACAGGGGGCGTGGGGATGAAGCTTTCTTT	CASPPRDRGRGDEAFF
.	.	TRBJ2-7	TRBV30	TGTGCCTGGAGCCCTGACATCTCCTACGAGCAGTACTTC	CAWSPDISYEQYF
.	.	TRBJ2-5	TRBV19	TGTGCCAGTAGTATAGTCGAATCAGGGTTCGAGACCCAGTACTTC	CASSIVESGFETQYF
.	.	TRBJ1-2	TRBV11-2	TGTGCCAGCAGCCCCGGGACACTCGATGGCTACACCTTC	CASSPGTLDGYTF
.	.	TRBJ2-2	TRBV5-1	TGCGCCAGCAGCCCGGAGGGGGCCACCGGGGAGCTGTTTTTT	CASSPEGATGELFF
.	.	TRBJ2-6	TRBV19	TGTGCCAGTAGCACGTTAATGCTAACTGAGGCCAACGTCCTGACTTTC	CASSTLMLTEANVLTF
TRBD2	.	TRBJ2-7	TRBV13	TGTGCCAGCAGCTTAAGCCCGGGACTAGCGGACTCCTACGAGCAGTACTTC	CASSLSPGLADSYEQYF
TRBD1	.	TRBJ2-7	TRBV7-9	TGTGCCAGCAGCCGATGGGGGACAGGGAAAGACGAGCAGTACTTC	CASSRWGTGKDEQYF
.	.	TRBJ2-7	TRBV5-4	TGTGCCAGCAGCGGCGCGACAGGCTACGAGCAGTACTTC	CASSGATGYEQYF
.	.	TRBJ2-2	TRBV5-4	TGTGCCAGCAGCTTGCCCAGGGTCGGCACCGGGGAGCTGTTTTTT	CASSLPRVGTGELFF
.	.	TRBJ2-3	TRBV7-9	TGTGCCAGCAGCTTGGACAGCACAGATACGCAGTATTTT	CASSLDSTDTQYF
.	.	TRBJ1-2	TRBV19	TGTGCCAGTAGTGGGAGGGTGAACTATGGCTACACCTTC	CASSGRVNYGYTF
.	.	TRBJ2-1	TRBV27	TGTGCCAGCAGTTCCGGACGGGGTGAGCAGTTCTTC	CASSSGRGEQFF
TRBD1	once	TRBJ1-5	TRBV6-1	TGTGCCAGCGACAGGGGACAGCCCCAGCATTTT	CASDRGQPQHF
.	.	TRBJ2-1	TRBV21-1	TGTGCCAGCAGCCACAGGGCTGAGCAGTTCTTC	CASSHRAEQFF
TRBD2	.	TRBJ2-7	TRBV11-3	TGTGCCAGCAGCCTCTCTAGCGGAGAGACCTACGAGCAGTACTTC	CASSLSSGETYEQYF
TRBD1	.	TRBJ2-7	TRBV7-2	TGTGCCAGCAGCTTAGAGGGGGCGCCGAACCTGGCGTACGAGCAGTACTTC	CASSLEGAPNLAYEQYF
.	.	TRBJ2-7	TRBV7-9	TGTGCCAGCAGAGAGGGGCAGGGGATGAACGAGCAGTACTTC	CASREGQGMNEQYF
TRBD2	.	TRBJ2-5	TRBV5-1	TGCGCCAGCAGCTTCCAGACTAGCGGGGGAACTGAGACCCAGTACTTC	CASSFQTSGGTETQYF
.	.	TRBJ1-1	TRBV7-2	TGTGCCAGCAGTCTTTACCGGGGGGTAGCCACTGAAGCTTTCTTT	CASSLYRGVATEAFF
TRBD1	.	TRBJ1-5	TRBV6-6	TGTGCCAGCAGTTACGGGACAGGGAGCAATCAGCCCCAGCATTTT	CASSYGTGSNQPQHF
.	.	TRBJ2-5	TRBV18	TGTGCCAGCTCACGAGGGGCAGACCAAGAGACCCAGTACTTC	CASSRGADQETQYF
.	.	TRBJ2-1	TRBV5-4	TGTGCCAGCAGCCCTCGTTCCTACAATGAGCAGTTCTTC	CASSPRSYNEQFF
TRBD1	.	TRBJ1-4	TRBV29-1	TGCAGCGTTGATCGAGGGACAGGGGAACTGTTTTTT	CSVDRGTGELFF
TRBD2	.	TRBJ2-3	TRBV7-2	TGTGCCAGCAGTTTTAGAGTCGGGGGGGATACGCAGTATTTT	CASSFRVGGDTQYF
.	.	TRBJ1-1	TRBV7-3	TGTGCCAGCAGGCCTCAAGCAAACACTGAAGCTTTCTTT	CASRPQANTEAFF
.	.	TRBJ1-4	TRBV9	TGTGCCAGCAGCGGCGGGACCCTGAGAGATGAAAAACTGTTTTTT	CASSGGTLRDEKLFF
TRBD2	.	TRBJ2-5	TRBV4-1	TGCGCCAGCAGCCAAATTCTTCGGACTAGAATACAAGAGACCCAGTACTTC	CASSQILRTRIQETQYF
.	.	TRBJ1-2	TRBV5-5	TGTGCCAGCAGCTTGGGGAACAGCCGAACAACGTCCTATGGCTACACCTTC	CASSLGNSRTTSYGYTF
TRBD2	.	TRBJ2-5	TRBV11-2	TGTGCCAGCAGCTTAGGCCCCGCTGCGGGAGAAGAGACCCAGTACTTC	CASSLGPAAGEETQYF
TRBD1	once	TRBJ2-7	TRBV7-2	TGTGCCAGCCGCCGGGACAGGGGAAAGGGGGAGCAGTACTTC	CASRRDRGKGEQYF
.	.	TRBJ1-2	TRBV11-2	TGTGCCAGCAGCTTAAGGGGACGGAACCTCTATGGCTACACCTTC	CASSLRGRNLYGYTF
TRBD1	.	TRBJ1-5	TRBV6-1	TGTGCCAGCAATCTACAGGGGGCGGTTCAGCCCCAGCATTTT	CASNLQGAVQPQHF